This entry is about one T cell receptor beta chain. This entry belongs to a study of blood T cell repertoires in COVID-19. Recruits, aged about 18 to 100 years, lived in 24 US areas. Resolution of symptoms, clearance, or two negative PCRs was present in recovered Cohort 3 donors. V was cut by 7 bases and J by 2 bases, with 5 bases left in between. Germline lookup yields CDR1 LNHDA and CDR2 SQIVND (reference sequence). CDR3 size: 11 residues. Under the authors' procedure: Reference gene primer amplification gave nucleated cell count estimates. TCRdb keeps only in-frame clones here, not all; method: immunoSEQ multiplex PCR. V and J calls and clone size are as listed in that table; D and trimming were resolved from the DNA. The table lists 200,000 to 250,000 clones, around four fifths of them singletons.

This rearrangement joins TRBV19 to TRBJ2-5, with no clear D. What was sequenced was PBMCs or T cells enriched from blood (not recorded which). This TCR was recovered from a man aged 35 to 55 who had recovered from COVID-19. For the CDR3, the DNA is TGTGCCAGTACCTATCAAGAGACCCAGTACTTC. This codes for CASTYQETQYF. Supplemented by reference TRBV19 and TRBJ2-5, the full variable domain reads DGGITQSPKYLFRKEGQNVTLSCEQNLNHDAMYWYRQDPGQGLRLIYYSQIVNDFQKGDIAEGYSVSREKKESFPLTVTSAQKNPTAFYLCASTYQETQYFGPGTRLLVL.